These T cell receptor beta chains were read from a single sample in a study of T cell responses to AZD1222 COVID-19 vaccine. TCRdb's table, derived via immunoSEQ multiplex PCR, lists solely in-frame clones and lacks some. Of roughly 120,000 clones listed, about 90% are singletons. The material sequenced was peripheral blood, taken 28 days after the second AZD1222 dose. The receptors here all came from an adult who received the AZD1222 COVID-19 vaccine. CDR3s include the opening cysteine and the closing phenylalanine or tryptophan. The D gene is left open where the match is weak. Size is stated for part of the rows, as once, few or many counts, or as a class when the clone is expanded.

NA,TRBD2,TRBV9,TRBJ2-3,17,CASSATSGSPGTDTQYF,TGTGCCAGCAGCGCGACTAGCGGGAGTCCCGGCACAGATACGCAGTATTTT
NA,NA,TRBV20-1,TRBJ1-1,14,CSASIGQANTEAFF,TGCAGTGCTAGTATAGGGCAGGCGAACACTGAAGCTTTCTTT
NA,TRBD1,TRBV28,TRBJ1-2,18,CASSLSAPADRGLRGYTF,TGTGCCAGCAGTTTATCAGCCCCGGCGGACAGGGGACTCCGTGGCTACACCTTC
NA,NA,TRBV7-2,TRBJ1-3,14,CASSTRVSGNTIYF,TGTGCCAGCAGCACTAGGGTCTCTGGAAACACCATATATTTT
NA,TRBD1,TRBV2,TRBJ1-6,14,CASTVTGNNSPLHF,TGTGCCAGCACTGTGACAGGGAACAATTCACCCCTCCACTTT
NA,TRBD1,TRBV6-5,TRBJ2-2,16,CASSYGTARLGGELFF,TGTGCCAGCAGTTACGGGACAGCCAGGTTGGGCGGGGAGCTGTTTTTT
NA,TRBD1,TRBV6-5,TRBJ1-1,14,CASSYRGHNTEAFF,TGTGCCAGCAGTTACAGGGGGCATAACACTGAAGCTTTCTTT
NA,TRBD1,TRBV6-6,TRBJ1-2,14,CASSRGQGNYGYTF,TGTGCCAGCAGCCGGGGACAGGGGAACTATGGCTACACCTTC
NA,TRBD2,TRBV19,TRBJ2-3,18,CASSNGPRLAGSTDTQYF,TGTGCCAGTAGTAATGGACCCCGACTAGCGGGTAGCACAGATACGCAGTATTTT
NA,TRBD1,TRBV5-1,TRBJ1-2,14,CASGRTGDDSGYTF,TGCGCCAGCGGACGGACAGGGGACGATTCTGGCTACACCTTC
NA,TRBD1,TRBV28,TRBJ1-5,13,CASRQGGNQPQHF,TGTGCCAGCAGACAGGGGGGCAATCAGCCCCAGCATTTT
once,NA,TRBV9,TRBJ1-1,14,CASSVQQGGTEAFF,TGTGCCAGCAGCGTCCAACAGGGAGGGACTGAAGCTTTCTTT
NA,NA,TRBV7-2,TRBJ1-1,13,CASSLDTGPEAFF,TGTGCCAGCAGCTTAGACACAGGGCCAGAAGCTTTCTTT
NA,TRBD1,TRBV5-1,TRBJ1-1,14,CASSLTGAGTEAFF,TGCGCCAGCAGCTTAACAGGGGCGGGAACTGAAGCTTTCTTT
NA,TRBD1,TRBV7-2,TRBJ1-1,14,CASSLTGRDTEAFF,TGTGCCAGCAGCTTGACAGGGCGCGACACTGAAGCTTTCTTT
few,TRBD2,TRBV13,TRBJ2-7,14,CASSLAGLDYEQYF,TGTGCCAGCAGCTTAGCCGGACTAGACTACGAGCAGTACTTC
once,TRBD1,TRBV4-1,TRBJ1-1,15,CASSQGQGMNTEAFF,TGCGCCAGCAGCCAAGGACAGGGAATGAACACTGAAGCTTTCTTT
NA,NA,TRBV10-2,TRBJ1-1,15,CASSESGRVWTEAFF,TGCGCCAGCAGTGAGTCCGGCAGGGTGTGGACTGAAGCTTTCTTT
NA,NA,TRBV6-5,TRBJ1-1,12,CASTRVATEAFF,TGTGCCAGCACCAGAGTTGCGACTGAAGCTTTCTTT
NA,NA,TRBV2,TRBJ1-5,12,CASGPRNQPQHF,TGTGCCAGCGGACCGCGGAATCAGCCCCAGCATTTT
NA,NA,TRBV27,TRBJ1-1,15,CASSLSGQANTEAFF,TGTGCCAGCAGTTTATCAGGGCAGGCGAACACTGAAGCTTTCTTT
NA,NA,TRBV9,TRBJ1-4,14,CASSAGGKGEKLFF,TGTGCCAGCAGCGCCGGGGGTAAGGGTGAAAAACTGTTTTTT
NA,TRBD2,TRBV5-4,TRBJ2-3,15,CASVRGGGATDTQYF,TGTGCCAGCGTTCGCGGGGGGGGAGCCACAGATACGCAGTATTTT